This T cell receptor beta chain was found in a study of T cell repertoires in cytomegalovirus infection. TCRdb reanalysed the reads using MiXCR and keeps one entry per CDR3 protein. The profile shows approximately 250,000 distinct CDR3 sequences, 22% of them singletons. The V gene's germline CDR1 is SGHVS and CDR2 FQNEAQ. The junction had 8 bases not matched to a gene; V was cut back by 6 bases and J by 2 bases. There are 15 residues in the CDR3. V and J are TRBV7-8 and TRBJ2-5; 8 bases are shared with TRBD2. The sample was CD8+ T cells from PBMCs. The TCR originated in a human donor in good health (CMV status not recorded). Some clones in this sample may be carry-over from other donors' samples. The CDR3 spells CASSTRRGVQETQYF. The CDR3 nucleotides are TGTGCCAGCAGTACCAGGCGGGGGGTACAAGAGACCCAGTACTTC.